Listed below are T cell receptor beta chains from one sample, sequenced in a study of blood T cell repertoires in COVID-19. Clones were read by immunoSEQ multiplex PCR, and TCRdb kept only the in-frame ones, dropping some. Here the sample spans some 190,000 clones, 80% being singletons. Sequenced sample: PBMCs or T cells enriched from blood (not recorded which). The receptors shown here come from a young man with acute COVID-19. Each CDR3 is given with its conserved first and last residue. A D gene is named only where the DNA matches it firmly. Size values are once, few and many counts, or a class for expanded clones, and some rows have none.

>TRBJ1-2|TRBD1|many|TRBV29-1
TGCAGCGTTGATTCGACAGGGGAAGGCTACACCTTC
CSVDSTGEGYTF
>TRBJ2-6|NA|once|TRBV27
TGTGCCAGCAGTTACAGTGGGGGCACCTCTGGGGCCAACGTCCTGACTTTC
CASSYSGGTSGANVLTF
>TRBJ2-2|NA|NA|TRBV19
TGTGCCAGTAGGCCAGGGGCAGGGGAGCTGTTTTTT
CASRPGAGELFF
>TRBJ2-2|NA|NA|TRBV5-1
TGCGCCAGCAGCTTGGTGCACAGTTACACCGGGGAGCTGTTTTTT
CASSLVHSYTGELFF
>TRBJ2-1|NA|once|TRBV6-5
TGTGCCAGCACTCGGACATTCTACAATGAGCAGTTCTTC
CASTRTFYNEQFF
>TRBJ1-1|TRBD1|NA|TRBV19
TGTGCCAGTAGTATAGATGGTACAGGGGTAGGGGCTTTCTTT
CASSIDGTGVGAFF
>TRBJ2-1|NA|NA|TRBV11-2
TGTGCCAGCAGCTTAGTGGTTTCCGGTAAGAATGAGCAGTTCTTC
CASSLVVSGKNEQFF
>TRBJ1-3|TRBD1|NA|TRBV11-2
TGTGCCAGCAGTCAGGGGGCCTCTGGAAACACCATATATTTT
CASSQGASGNTIYF
>TRBJ1-1|NA|NA|TRBV19
TGTGCCAGTAGGGAGGGGAACACTGAAGCTTTCTTT
CASREGNTEAFF
>TRBJ1-6|NA|NA|TRBV2
TGTGCCAGCAGCCCCGACAGCCGAAATAATTCACCCCTCCACTTT
CASSPDSRNNSPLHF
>TRBJ2-3|NA|NA|TRBV7-3
TGTGCCAGCAGCTGGGGGACAATGAGCACAGATACGCAGTATTTT
CASSWGTMSTDTQYF
>TRBJ1-1|NA|NA|TRBV10-1
TGCGCCAGCAGTGAGTCGGGAGGGGAAGCTTTCTTT
CASSESGGEAFF
>TRBJ1-1|TRBD1|once|TRBV6-5
TGTGCCAGTCAGGGACAGACGAACACTGAAGCTTTCTTT
CASQGQTNTEAFF
>TRBJ2-5|TRBD1|NA|TRBV2
TGTGCCAGCAGTCCTCAGGGGGTAATACAAGAGACCCAGTACTTC
CASSPQGVIQETQYF
>TRBJ1-5|NA|NA|TRBV27
TGTGCCAGCAGCCGGGGGGAAAGTGGGCAGCCCCAGCATTTT
CASSRGESGQPQHF
>TRBJ2-7|NA|NA|TRBV27
TGTGCCAGCAGTAGAAAAGCTGGGGGCGGCTACGAGCAGTACTTC
CASSRKAGGGYEQYF
>TRBJ1-6|TRBD1|NA|TRBV23-1
TGCGCCAGCAATTTCTCCGGGACAGAAAAAACTATTAGGGGTTCACCCCTCCACTTT
CASNFSGTEKTIRGSPLHF
>TRBJ2-2|TRBD2|once|TRBV5-5
TGTGCCAGCAGCCCGGCGGGGGGCATCACCGGGGAGCTGTTTTTT
CASSPAGGITGELFF